This is a list of T cell receptor beta chains from one sample in a study of read filtering for tumor transcriptome and immune sequencing. MiXCR was run by TCRdb on the reads, yielding one entry per CDR3 protein. The sample carries about 46,000 distinct CDR3 sequences, about 12% recorded once. Sequences were obtained from a population of CD138-negative cells sorted from bone marrow. All receptors come from a donor aged 40 or older with multiple myeloma. Both conserved end residues are part of each CDR3. Each record gives: clone size, CDR3 length, D gene, J gene, V gene, CDR3 DNA, CDR3 protein. A D gene is named only where the DNA matches it firmly. Rows may omit the clone size; those that give it use once, few, many or a size class.

>-|14|TRBD2|TRBJ2-7|TRBV7-9
TGTGCCAGCAGCTTGACTAGCCTTTTGGGTCAGCAGTACTTC
CASSLTSLLGQQYF
>-|17|-|TRBJ1-1|TRBV7-8
TGTGCCAGCAGCTTAGCGGGGGCAGGGTGGGCCCTCACTGTAGCTCTCTTT
CASSLAGAGWALTVALF
>many|21|TRBD2|TRBJ2-7|TRBV7-2
TGTGCCAGCAGCTTAGTGGGCGCAGGGGTCATAGCGGGAGGTAGGGACTACGAGCAGTACTTC
CASSLVGAGVIAGGRDYEQYF
>many|15|-|TRBJ2-7|TRBV28
TGTGCCAGCAGCCTCCTCCGGGACGGCTCCTACGAGCAGTACTTC
CASSLLRDGSYEQYF
>many|18|-|TRBJ1-3|TRBV11-2
TGTGCCAGCAGCCGGCCCCGGGACGCGGGACCCTCTGGAAACACCATATATTTT
CASSRPRDAGPSGNTIYF
>many|16|-|TRBJ2-7|TRBV6-5
TGTGCCAGCAGGCCGAGGACCGGGACGGAGGCTGGGGAGCAGTACTTC
CASRPRTGTEAGEQYF
>many|15|-|TRBJ2-5|TRBV27
TGTGCCAGCAGTTCAGATTACAAGTACCAAGAGACCCAGTACTTC
CASSSDYKYQETQYF
>-|12|-|TRBJ1-2|TRBV2
TGTGCCAGCAGTGTGTCTAACTATGGCTACACCTTC
CASSVSNYGYTF
>few|11|-|TRBJ1-2|TRBV29-1
TGCAGCGTTATGGCGTTGGAGCGCTACACCTTC
CSVMALERYTF
>many|15|-|TRBJ2-2|TRBV4-1
TGCGCCAGCAGCCAAGTGGGGCTAGGCACCGGGGAGCTGTTTTTT
CASSQVGLGTGELFF
>many|12|-|TRBJ1-2|TRBV30
TGTGCCTGGAGTAAGAGCTTGGGAGGCTACACCTTC
CAWSKSLGGYTF
>many|14|-|TRBJ2-7|TRBV5-6
TGTGCCAGCAGCTTGGTTGGCAGAGCCTACGAGCAGTACTTC
CASSLVGRAYEQYF
>-|14|TRBD2|TRBJ2-1|TRBV7-9
TGTGCCAGCAGCTATGGACTAGCGGGAGGCTACGAGTTCTTC
CASSYGLAGGYEFF
>many|18|TRBD1|TRBJ2-5|TRBV4-1
TGCGCCAGCAGCCAGGACAGGGGGAGAGGTATTATTAGAGAGACCCAGTACTTC
CASSQDRGRGIIRETQYF
>many|17|TRBD2|TRBJ2-5|TRBV7-8
TGTGCCAGCAGCCCGGGACTAGCGGGAGGGCCCGGCGAGACCCAGTACTTC
CASSPGLAGGPGETQYF
>many|16|TRBD2|TRBJ2-3|TRBV5-1
TGCGCCAGCAGCACTGGGACTAGCGGGAGTGCAGATACGCAGTATTTT
CASSTGTSGSADTQYF
>many|14|-|TRBJ2-7|TRBV7-8
TGTGCCAGCAGATTACTAGGGGAAAACTACGAGCAGTACTTC
CASRLLGENYEQYF
>many|16|TRBD2|TRBJ2-3|TRBV9
TGTGCCAGCAGCGGACGTAGCGGGGGGAGCACAGATACGCAGTATTTT
CASSGRSGGSTDTQYF
>many|16|-|TRBJ1-1|TRBV12-3/TRBV12-4
TGTGCCAGCTCTCCGGGTGGCAGGCGGGTGAACACTGAAGCTTTCTTT
CASSPGGRRVNTEAFF
>many|13|-|TRBJ2-3|TRBV10-3
TGTGCCATCAGTGAATACAGCACAGATACGCAGTATTTT
CAISEYSTDTQYF
>many|12|-|TRBJ2-1|TRBV10-2
TGCGCCAGCAGTACTACCTACAATGAGCAGTTCTTC
CASSTTYNEQFF
>-|12|-|TRBJ1-5|TRBV30
TGTGCCTGGAGTGTAAAGCATCAGCCCCAGCGTTTT
CAWSVKHQPQRF
>many|14|-|TRBJ1-1|TRBV5-1
TGCGCCAGCGGCTTGGCAGTGGGCCGGGGTGAAGCTTTCTTT
CASGLAVGRGEAFF
>many|16|-|TRBJ2-5|TRBV7-9
TGTGCCAGCAGCTTACAGGCCCAGTACGCCCAAGAGACCCAGTACTTC
CASSLQAQYAQETQYF
>-|15|-|TRBJ2-5|TRBV12-3/TRBV12-4
TGTGCCAGCAGTTCCCCTCCTGCAACGGAAGAGACCCAGTACTTC
CASSSPPATEETQYF
>-|15|-|TRBJ1-5|TRBV7-9
TGTGCCAGCAGCTTAGGAGTAGGGTCGGCTCAGCCCCAGCATTTT
CASSLGVGSAQPQHF
>many|15|TRBD2|TRBJ2-5|TRBV4-1
TGCGCCAGCAGCCAAGGGGGGGGATTGGGAGAGACCCAGTACTTC
CASSQGGGLGETQYF
>many|15|TRBD2|TRBJ2-1|TRBV5-1
TGCGCCAGCAGCTTGTTAGCGGGGGCTTACAATGAGCAGTTCTTC
CASSLLAGAYNEQFF